This paragraph reports one T cell receptor beta chain. Germline V lookup: CDR1 SGHRS, CDR2 YFSETQ. The CDR3 covers 15 residues. The J segment lost 2 bases and the V segment lost 6 bases, leaving 10 bases of the junction unmatched. The data were produced by immunoSEQ multiplex PCR, yet TCRdb's version contains in-frame clones alone and is incomplete. The sample carries about 120,000 clones, 75% to 95% recorded once. This sample stems from a study of T cell clones after liver transplantation. Overall study context: A pre-transplant mixed lymphocyte reaction with TCRbeta sequencing defined graft-donor-reactive clones followed in post-transplant blood. HCV positivity affected three of eight recipients; the rest lacked autoimmune or viral indications.

CD3+CD4+ and CD3+CD8+ cells were FACS-sorted from thawed unstimulated PBMCs. The sample here was CD4+ T cells from blood, taken 12 months after liver transplant. The chain employs TRBV5-1 and TRBJ2-5, with TRBD1 matching over 7 bases. The clonotype was recovered from a human patient who received a liver transplant. Some of the T cells might come from the graft donor. In DNA, the CDR3 is TGCGCCAGCACCTCCGGGACAGTTCTTCAAGAGACCCAGTACTTC. This gives the protein CASTSGTVLQETQYF.